This TCR beta chain appears in the sequencing data of a study (dated by TCRdb to about 2015). A note on the overall study: Whether tumor-infiltrating Tregs in breast cancer are recruited from blood Tregs or converted in situ from other CD4+ T cell subsets was tested.

Amplification of full-length TCR variable regions was done by 5' RACE PCR using constant-region reverse primers, and this step was followed by semi-nested PCR with Nested Universal Primer A. Using the ReliaPrep RNA Cell Miniprep System, total RNA was extracted, and the SMARTer RACE 5'/3' Kit was then used to reverse transcribe the RNA into 5'RACE-ready cDNA. Full-length TCR alpha and beta libraries were barcoded with multiplex adaptors and sequenced on an Illumina MiSeq. Per the original workflow: For each of nine subset-tissue groups, sequencing data from the five patients were pooled, and the groups were compared by unsupervised clustering of TCR gene usage. The Morisita-Horn index was used to calculate repertoire similarity, with shared sequences weighted by how much each contributed to each repertoire. Through fastp at Q25 and MiXCR, TCRdb rebuilt clones from the public reads, retaining in-frame beta chains. Rows merge per CDR3 protein into single entries with the most common DNA and genes. TCRdb's processing, not the study's, gives the V and J calls here. For this sample there are about 5,700 distinct CDR3 sequences; about a third appear just once. The ten largest clones capture approximately 5% of the sample.

CDR3 length: 13 amino acids, cysteine to phenylalanine. This entry keeps only the CDR3 DNA: 39 bases, framed from base 1. In the germline V gene, CDR1 corresponds to SGHVS and CDR2 to FQNEAQ. For this chain, trimming is 5 bases at the V end and 7 bases at the J end, and the number of junction bases without a gene match is 5. This clonotype is judged medium-sized (0.01 to 0.1%). Its antigen target is currently unknown. One base away there is no much larger clone; base qualities are not given. Naive CD4+ T cells were purified with the Miltenyi Naive CD4+ T Cell Isolation kit, with Tregs depleted using CD25 microbeads. Tregs, naive and memory CD4+ T cells from tumor, blood and ipsilateral draining lymph nodes of five breast cancer patients underwent full-length TCR alpha and beta sequencing. Tumor tissue and lymph nodes from ipsilateral axillary dissection were perfused with PBS, minced and digested with collagenase I and hyaluronidase. Ficoll density gradient centrifugation was used to isolate mononuclear cells from lymph nodes or from 50 to 60 ml of peripheral blood. FACS confirmed that the sorted cell populations were more than 90% pure.

Paper-wide results and their limitations: The TCR alpha and beta sequences of tumor-infiltrating Tregs showed the greatest overlap with tumor naive CD4+ T cells, followed by blood naive CD4+ T cells. The validation in the larger cohort was limited to a single TCR beta V-J rearrangement instead of whole repertoires. Tumor memory CD4+ T cell TCR gene usage was found to cluster with blood and lymph node memory CD4+ cells and with lymph node naive CD4+ cells.

The receptor comes from a female donor with breast cancer. Sequencing input: naive CD4+ T cells sorted from a lymph node. The sample's cell subset or site, from its label and the paper: naive CD4+ T cells, CD4+CD45RA+CD25-. The chain was built from TRBV7-8 and TRBJ2-1; a stretch of 7 junction bases matches TRBD1. The DNA reads TGTGCCAGCAGCCAAGGGACAGCGAATGAGCAGTTCTTC. Translation gives CASSQGTANEQFF.